Below, 4 T cell receptor beta chains from the same sample are listed, as sequenced in a study of monozygotic twins with inflammatory bowel disease. TCRdb reprocessed the 5' RACE reads, keeping one entry per CDR3 protein, no DNA. This sample contains fewer than 200,000 distinct CDR3 sequences. Sequencing input: blood. The receptor source for this set is a human donor with ulcerative colitis or Crohn's disease, or a healthy co-twin of an affected twin (not recorded which).

The J gene is TRBJ1-6, the V gene TRBV2. CDR1 and CDR2 (germline): SNHLY, FYNNEI. The CDR3 contains 13 residues. This chain's CDR3 is CASSEGVESPLHF.

The chain uses TRBV15 and TRBJ2-3; with no DNA, the TCRdb D assignment of TRBD2 cannot be verified. CDR3 length: 17 amino acids. CDR1 is LNHNV, CDR2 YYDKDF, per germline (reference sequence). The CDR3 sequence is CATSRDRLAGATDTQYF.

The J gene is TRBJ2-5, the V gene TRBV4-2; TCRdb proposes TRBD2, but this gene call is untestable without DNA. The CDR3 contains 16 residues. Germline loops: CDR1 LGHNA, CDR2 YNFKEQ. The CDR3 region is CASSQDFGSGGETQYF.

The chain uses TRBV4-2 and TRBJ1-4; TCRdb outputs TRBD1, but without DNA this stays unchecked. This CDR3 comprises 16 residues. CDR1 and CDR2 (germline): LGHNA, YNFKEQ. The CDR3 loop reads CASSQVMPRQGEKLFF.